What follows is one T cell receptor (beta chain) and its context. Its antigen is still unknown. No base-level quality is on record; no much larger clone is a single base apart. The data belong to a study of PD-1 blockade in classical Hodgkin lymphoma (dated by TCRdb to the early 2020s). Background on the whole study: To define a peripheral blood immune signature of response to PD-1 blockade in classical Hodgkin lymphoma, the study combined TCR beta sequencing with CyTOF.

The CDR3 sequence holds 14 residues, the cysteine and phenylalanine included. Only CDR3 DNA is held: 42 bases, read in frame from base 1. The germline V gene yields SGDLS for CDR1 and YYNGEE for CDR2. Deletion took 0 bases off V and 3 bases off J, with a span of 9 bases between the germline ends. The paper as a whole reports these results and caveats: The study covered only a single clinical trial cohort, and the causes of the repertoire differences, possibly disease activity or prior therapy, were still not defined. Baseline TCR diversity was reported to be lower in newly diagnosed patients than in healthy donors, and even lower in relapsed/refractory patients.

In the paper's terms, the time point label means: newly diagnosed, previously untreated cHL patient sample. A Miltenyi CD4+ T cell isolation kit was used for magnetic negative selection to purify CD4+ T cells from thawed PBMCs. As a comparison group for the relapsed/refractory trial patients, PBMCs from patients with newly diagnosed, previously untreated classical Hodgkin lymphoma were sequenced. After peripheral blood was drawn into 8 mL Vacutainer Cell Preparation Tubes, PBMCs were isolated by centrifugation and then cryopreserved. Purified CD4+ and CD8+ fractions were prepared only for cases with an additional available PBMC sample. Magnetically labelled cells were depleted on LS columns in a quadroMACS separator, and the flow-through was collected as the purified fraction. The Qiagen DNeasy kit was used to extract genomic DNA both from unsorted PBMCs and from the negatively selected CD4+ and CD8+ fractions. Using primers that anneal to V and J segments, immunoSEQ multiplex PCR amplified the TCR beta CDR3 regions. Amplification bias was minimized using a synthetic immune receptor repertoire, and residual bias was removed computationally after sequencing. The original methods were these. Custom Python scripts were used to quantify repertoire diversity as the Shannon entropy index. Unsorted, CD4+ and CD8+ repertoires were examined separately, except in combined analyses, for which CD4+ and CD8+ sequences were merged in silico. TCRdb took over this immuneACCESS table, retaining in-frame rearrangements with V and J assigned. Such tables are incomplete; in checked studies, under half of the missing clones stem from an unresolved V gene, and the remainder is unexplained. The V and J calls and the clone size are those of that table, but D and trimming were determined from the DNA. The sample profile shows 25,000 to 35,000 clones; about 88% of them were found once. The ten largest clones represent roughly 1.2% of the sample.

The TCR was taken from a human donor with classical Hodgkin lymphoma. The V gene is TRBV9 and the J gene is TRBJ1-1, with no confident D gene call. The sequenced material came from CD4+ T cells from blood. The CDR3 loop reads CASSVGSGYTEAFF. DNA sequence: TGTGCCAGCAGCGTAGGATCCGGGTACACTGAAGCTTTCTTT.